The 27 T cell receptor beta chains presented below share a single source sample, sequenced in a study of PD-1 blockade in classical Hodgkin lymphoma. Assay: immunoSEQ multiplex PCR; the TCRdb copy retains only in-frame clones and omits some. The profile covers around 20,000 clones, with just over 85% appearing a single time and under 15% taken by the ten largest. Every patient was affected by relapse after autologous stem cell transplantation, while exposure to brentuximab vedotin was not uniform. The sample in question was peripheral blood mononuclear cells (PBMCs), obtained before the second cycle of nivolumab. These receptors all come from a human donor with classical Hodgkin lymphoma.

This chain connects TRBV11-2 to TRBJ2-1, with D unclear. V was shortened by 1 base and J by 4 bases, with 11 bases between the two germline ends. From germline, CDR1 is SGHAT and CDR2 FQNNGV. The CDR3 has 15 residues. The CDR3 reads CASSLGHGPYNEQFF. CDR3 sequence (DNA): TGTGCCAGCAGCTTAGGGCACGGCCCTTACAATGAGCAGTTCTTC.

The DNA for the CDR3 is TGCGCCAGCAGCTTGGAGAGCGGGGGGGCCGCCGGTGAGCAGTTCTTC. It is translated as CASSLESGGAAGEQFF. The J gene is TRBJ2-1, the V gene TRBV5-1; 10 bases are shared with TRBD2. Germline CDR1 SGHRS, CDR2 YFSETQ. V was clipped by 0 bases and J by 9 bases; unmatched bases: 9. The CDR3 has 16 residues.

V gene TRBV11-2 combines with J gene TRBJ1-2, with TRBD1 as a possible D gene (5 bases). In germline, CDR1 is SGHAT, CDR2 FQNNGV. CDR3 length equals 14 residues. V shed 4 bases and J shed 3 bases, with 12 bases lying between them. CDR3 residues: CASSSGAKDYGYTF. CDR3 DNA sequence: TGTGCCAGCAGCTCCGGGGCAAAAGACTATGGCTACACCTTC.

This clone was seen only a few times. This chain joins TRBV7-9 and TRBJ1-2; weak D call: TRBD1 (6 bases). Per germline, CDR1 SEHNR and CDR2 FQNEAQ (reference sequence). V lost 1 base and J lost 6, with 12 bases in between. This CDR3 spans 14 amino acids. The CDR3 DNA is TGTGCCAGCAGCTTAGGCTCGGGGGCCCATGGCTACACCTTC. The encoded protein is CASSLGSGAHGYTF.

This chain uses TRBV5-1 with TRBJ1-2; D perhaps matches TRBD1 (6 bases). The V and J ends lost 1 base and 8 bases respectively, with 15 bases between them. This CDR3 spans 14 amino acids. Germline CDR1 is SGHRS and CDR2 is YFSETQ. In DNA form, the CDR3 reads TGCGCCAGCAGCTTGTCGGCAGGGGAAGGCGGCTACACCTTC. Amino acid sequence: CASSLSAGEGGYTF.

The chain combines TRBV7-9 with TRBJ2-5; D call uncertain. CDR1 is SEHNR, CDR2 FQNEAQ, per germline (reference sequence). The V end lost 5 bases, the J end lost 7 bases, and 11 bases lay between the germline ends. This CDR3 spans 12 amino acids. The CDR3 sequence is CASSPTSGTQYF. The CDR3 DNA reads TGTGCCAGCAGCCCGACTTCTGGGACCCAGTACTTC. The variable domain in full, completed from reference TRBV7-9 and TRBJ2-5, reads DTGVSQNPRHKITKRGQNVTFRCDPISEHNRLYWYRQTLGQGPEFLTYFQNEAQLEKSRLLSDRFSAERPKGSFSTLEIQRTEQGDSAMYLCASSPTSGTQYFGPGTRLLVL.

V gene TRBV6-1 combines with J gene TRBJ1-5; weak D call: TRBD1 (5 bases). This CDR3 has 15 residues. With 6 bases removed from V and 0 bases from J, the gap between germline ends came to 12 bases. Germline V gene sequence: CDR1 MNHNS, CDR2 SASEGT. In DNA form, the CDR3 reads TGTGCCAGCAGCCAAACAGGTTATAGCAATCAGCCCCAGCATTTT. Translation gives CASSQTGYSNQPQHF.

Remarks on this clone: Other DNA sequences from this sample encode an identical CDR3 as well. V and J are TRBV5-6 and TRBJ1-1; unclear D gene. Germline assignment: CDR1 SGHDT and CDR2 YYEEEE. CDR3 length equals 13 residues. V dropped 4 bases and J dropped 5 bases, with 12 bases sitting between them. Here the CDR3 DNA reads TGTGCCAGCAGCCCGAGTTCAGGAACTGAAGCTTTCTTT. The encoded protein is CASSPSSGTEAFF.

A word on this clone: This same CDR3 is encoded by further DNA sequences in the sample. The rearrangement uses TRBV9 and TRBJ2-5; maybe TRBD2 (6 bases). The V end was cut by 1 base, the J end by 2 bases, with 12 bases between. This CDR3 region has 15 residues. Per the germline V gene, CDR1 is SGDLS and CDR2 is YYNGEE. The CDR3 sequence: CASSVFGGAQETQYF. The DNA of the CDR3 is TGTGCCAGCAGCGTATTTGGCGGGGCACAAGAGACCCAGTACTTC.

The table lists this clone with a count of one. The chain couples TRBV6-5 to TRBJ2-7; D is unclear. The CDR3 length is 14 residues. The V gene lost 1 base and the J gene lost 4 bases, with 11 bases spanning the gap. Germline CDR1 MNHEY, CDR2 SVGAGI. CDR3 region: CASSYYSSRYEQYF. In nucleotides, the CDR3 is TGTGCCAGCAGTTACTACTCGAGCCGATACGAGCAGTACTTC.

This clone was counted only a few times. The chain uses TRBV5-1 and TRBJ2-1; D remains ambiguous. The CDR3 has 12 residues. The V gene's germline CDR1 is SGHRS and CDR2 YFSETQ. Trimming pared 1 base from V and 7 bases from J, leaving 6 bases between. The CDR3 sequence: CASSLQNNEQFF. The CDR3 bases are TGCGCCAGCAGCTTGCAAAATAATGAGCAGTTCTTC. Together with reference TRBV5-1 and TRBJ2-1, the CDR3 gives the full variable domain: KAGVTQTPRYLIKTRGQQVTLSCSPISGHRSVSWYQQTPGQGLQFLFEYFSETQRNKGNFPGRFSGRQFSNSRSEMNVSTLELGDSALYLCASSLQNNEQFFGPGTRLTVL.

The chain uses TRBV6-5 and TRBJ2-1; 8 bases are shared with TRBD2. The CDR3 totals 16 residues. Looked up from germline, CDR1 is MNHEY and CDR2 is SVGAGI. V shed 0 bases and J 7 bases; nucleotides not matched to a gene: 8. The CDR3 nucleotides are TGTGCCAGCAGTTACTCGGGCGGGGGGCCTCTGAATGAGCAGTTCTTC. Its protein product is CASSYSGGGPLNEQFF.

The CDR3 reads CASSLKTGLNEQYF. CDR3 sequence (DNA): TGTGCCAGCAGCTTAAAGACAGGATTAAACGAGCAGTACTTC. V gene TRBV7-2 combines with J gene TRBJ2-7, with a possible D match to TRBD1 (6 bases). The CDR3 is 14 amino acids. V lost 2 bases, J lost 5 bases, and 13 bases lay in between. Germline loops: CDR1 SGHTA, CDR2 FQGNSA.

The chain recombines TRBV10-3 with TRBJ2-3, with TRBD2 matching over 10 bases. This CDR3 has 17 amino acids. Germline CDR1 is ENHRY and CDR2 is SYGVKD. V shed 7 bases, J shed 0 bases, and the junction held 10 bases outside the gene matches. The CDR3 sequence is CAITNVAGGTSTDTQYF. The DNA for the CDR3 is TGTGCCATCACGAATGTAGCGGGGGGAACTAGCACAGATACGCAGTATTTT.

V usage is TRBV5-6 and J usage is TRBJ1-2; no clear D. The germline V and J ends were trimmed by 5 bases and 0 bases, with 14 bases remaining between them. The germline V gene encodes CDR1 SGHDT and CDR2 YYEEEE. The CDR3 has 15 residues. CDR3 sequence reads: CASRSGPSTNYGYTF. Here the CDR3 DNA reads TGTGCCAGCAGAAGCGGACCGAGTACTAACTATGGCTACACCTTC.

The CDR3 coding sequence is TGCGCCAGCAGCTTGGGGGGGACGGAACTTGAAGCTTTCTTT. Amino acid sequence: CASSLGGTELEAFF. V usage is TRBV5-1 and J usage is TRBJ1-1, with a tentative D call TRBD1 (5 bases). The length of the CDR3 is 14 residues. CDR1 is SGHRS, CDR2 YFSETQ, per germline. Trimming cost V 0 bases and J 7 bases, with 13 bases left between them.

The CDR3, as DNA: TGCGCCAGCAGCGTGATGGGACAGGGGCCAATGGAGACCCAGTACTTC. Its protein is CASSVMGQGPMETQYF. The chain links TRBV5-1 to TRBJ2-5; the match to TRBD1 covers 10 bases. Germline CDR1 and CDR2: SGHRS and YFSETQ. This CDR3 region has 16 residues. Trimming at V came to 4 bases and at J to 5 bases, leaving 11 bases not matched to a gene.

The genes are TRBV7-2 and TRBJ1-1; D call uncertain. Germline CDR1 is SGHTA and CDR2 is FQGNSA. The CDR3 loop spans 11 amino acids. Trimming pared 3 bases from V and 11 bases from J, leaving 10 bases between. DNA for the CDR3: TGTGCCAGCAGCTTTGGCAGAGACGCTTTCTTT. Its protein product is CASSFGRDAFF.

This rearrangement joins TRBV30 to TRBJ2-5; D may be TRBD2 (5 bases). The tail of the sequence fits TRBJ2-7 better, so the J call may be wrong. Germline lookup yields CDR1 GTSNPN and CDR2 SVGIG (reference sequence). The CDR3 spans 13 residues. The CDR3 region is CAWSWTPGYEQYF. DNA for the CDR3: TGTGCCTGGAGTTGGACCCCGGGGTACGAGCAGTACTTC.

The chain joins TRBV4-2 to TRBJ2-2; TRBD2 aligns across 8 bases. CDR1 and CDR2 from the germline V gene are LGHNA and YNFKEQ. The CDR3 extends over 15 amino acids. V trimming: 4 bases; J trimming: 7 bases; junction bases outside the gene matches: 8. This CDR3 is CASSPSGGRDGELFF. CDR3 in DNA: TGTGCCAGCAGCCCGAGCGGGGGAAGGGACGGGGAGCTGTTTTTT.

In the case of this clone: The junction departs from the called germline gene at one end, perhaps through a read error. In the same sample, other DNA sequences code for this CDR3. J is TRBJ2-7 and V is TRBV14; the D is unclear. The CDR3 covers 13 residues. Germline V gene sequence: CDR1 SGHDN, CDR2 FVKESK. The CDR3 DNA is TGTGCCAGCAGCCAAGGACCCTCCTACGAGCAGTACTTT. Protein: CASSQGPSYEQYF.

The chain carries TRBV19 and TRBJ1-2; 8 bases agree with TRBD1. Germline V gene lookup returns CDR1 LNHDA and CDR2 SQIVND (reference sequence). The V and J ends lost 2 bases and 4 bases, in that order; junction bases with no gene match: 9. The CDR3 is made up of 16 amino acids. DNA for the CDR3: TGTGCCAGTAGTATATTGGGTGGACAGGGAGGCTATGGCTACACCTTC. Amino acid sequence: CASSILGGQGGYGYTF.

The CDR3 sequence: CASSSRDTSLTDTQYF. For the CDR3, the DNA is TGTGCCAGCAGTTCCCGGGACACCTCACTCACAGATACGCAGTATTTT. The chain uses TRBV6-5 and TRBJ2-3, with a tentative D call TRBD1 (6 bases). V lost 4 bases and J 2 bases, leaving 16 bases between the germline ends. This CDR3 has 16 residues. Germline CDR1 MNHEY, CDR2 SVGAGI.

The chain uses TRBV19 and TRBJ2-3; TRBD2 matches 13 bases. CDR1 is LNHDA and CDR2 is SQIVND in the germline V gene (reference sequence). V shed 5 bases, J shed 3 bases, and the junction held 5 bases outside the gene matches. The length of the CDR3 is 16 residues. The CDR3 is CASSPQGLAGTDTQYF. The DNA of the CDR3 is TGTGCCAGTAGTCCCCAGGGACTAGCGGGGACAGATACGCAGTATTTT.

This sequence joins TRBV7-8 and TRBJ2-3, with 7 bases that match TRBD2. CDR3 length equals 16 residues. Germline CDR1 reads SGHVS; CDR2 reads FQNEAQ. V was pared by 1 base and J by 0 bases, with 4 bases of the junction left unmatched. CDR3 residues: CASSLVAGVSTDTQYF. The CDR3 DNA follows: TGTGCCAGCAGCTTAGTGGCGGGGGTCAGCACAGATACGCAGTATTTT.

This clone has only one observation. The rearrangement uses TRBV7-2 and TRBJ2-3; TRBD2 might be the D (5 bases). V was cut by 8 bases and J by 0 bases, with 18 bases left in between. This CDR3 region has 16 residues. Germline CDR1 and CDR2: SGHTA and FQGNSA. CDR3 region: CASAPHRGWSTDTQYF. The CDR3 region has the DNA TGTGCCAGCGCCCCACACCGGGGATGGAGCACAGATACGCAGTATTTT.

V is TRBV11-2 and J is TRBJ1-3; TRBD1 agrees at 10 bases. CDR1 is SGHAT, CDR2 FQNNGV, per germline. The trim removed 4 bases at V and 4 bases at J, leaving 4 bases unmatched. This CDR3 has 15 residues. The DNA of the CDR3 is TGTGCCAGCAGCTATGACAGGGGGCAGGGAAACACCATATATTTT. Amino acids: CASSYDRGQGNTIYF.